The 9 T cell receptor beta chains below were found in one sample sequenced in a study of control samples from healthy donors and cancer patients. Sequencing was performed with immunoSEQ multiplex PCR; in TCRdb, only in-frame clones are kept and a portion is missing. In the table there are about 110,000 clones, about 80% of which are singletons. The sequenced sample was blood. These receptors came from a man aged 18 to 29 in good health.

This clone was seen a single time. This chain connects TRBV6-6 to TRBJ2-7; D remains ambiguous. The CDR3 contains 16 residues. Per the germline V gene, CDR1 is MNHNY and CDR2 is SVGAGI (reference sequence). Trimming left V 5 bases short and J 1 base short, with 18 bases between. Here the CDR3 DNA reads TGTGCCAGCAGTCATGCCCGAAGGGTTGAGTCCTACGAGCAGTACGTC. Amino acids: CASSHARRVESYEQYV.

The CDR3 region has the DNA TGTGCCAGCAGCGGCAGGGCGAAAAACTATGGCTACACCTTC. It translates to CASSGRAKNYGYTF. This chain links TRBV6-5 with TRBJ1-2; D might be TRBD1 (5 bases). Germline values: CDR1 MNHEY, CDR2 SVGAGI. The CDR3 runs 14 residues. The V end was cut by 6 bases, the J end by 2 bases, with 13 bases between.

The chain links TRBV10-2 to TRBJ2-5, with TRBD2 as a possible D gene (7 bases). Looked up from germline, CDR1 is WSHSY and CDR2 is SAAADI. V lost 5 bases and J 0 bases, leaving 16 bases between the germline ends. The CDR3 runs 16 residues. CDR3 in amino acids: CASSPQGGGYQETQYF. DNA for the CDR3: TGCGCCAGCAGTCCCCAGGGAGGGGGGTACCAAGAGACCCAGTACTTC.

This clone was detected only once. The rearrangement uses TRBV27 and TRBJ2-7; weak D call: TRBD1 (5 bases). The length of the CDR3 is 15 residues. Germline assignment: CDR1 MNHEY and CDR2 SMNVEV (reference sequence). Trimming took 2 bases from V and 0 from J, leaving 11 bases between them. The CDR3: CASSLVQASSYEQYV. CDR3 bases: TGTGCCAGCAGTTTAGTACAGGCAAGCTCCTACGAGCAGTACGTC.

The gene calls are TRBV27 and TRBJ2-1; perhaps TRBD2 as D (6 bases). The CDR3 has 15 residues. CDR1 and CDR2 from the germline V gene are MNHEY and SMNVEV (reference sequence). V lost 0 bases, J lost 6 bases, and 12 bases lay in between. CDR3 protein: CASSLSRDSSNEQFF. The CDR3 bases are TGTGCCAGCAGTTTATCGAGGGACTCGAGCAATGAGCAGTTCTTC.

The J gene is TRBJ1-1, the V gene TRBV11-2; D is undetermined. Germline CDR1 is SGHAT and CDR2 is FQNNGV. The CDR3 runs to 15 residues. The V end was cut by 6 bases, the J end by 0 bases, with 14 bases between. CDR3 DNA: TGTGCCAGCAGACCCGCTTTTTGGGTGAACACTGAAGCTTTCTTT. Translating it yields CASRPAFWVNTEAFF.

This clone came up a few times. This chain links TRBV2 with TRBJ1-2, with 8 bases aligning to TRBD1. V dropped 2 bases and J dropped 7; count of bases not matched to a gene: 12. From germline, CDR1 is SNHLY and CDR2 FYNNEI. This CDR3 has 16 amino acids. The CDR3 nucleotides read TGTGCCAGCAGTGAAAGGCGTCAGGGGGCGGTGAGTGGCTACACCTTC. Protein: CASSERRQGAVSGYTF. The entire variable domain, with the rest obtained from reference TRBV2 and TRBJ1-2, is as follows: EPEVTQTPSHQVTQMGQEVILRCVPISNHLYFYWYRQILGQKVEFLVSFYNNEISEKSEIFDDQFSVERPDGSNFTLKIRSTKLEDSAMYFCASSERRQGAVSGYTFGSGTRLTVV.

The CDR3 sequence is CASSHIGTSGSTEAFF. Here the CDR3 DNA reads TGCGCCAGCAGCCACATCGGGACCTCAGGAAGCACTGAAGCTTTCTTT. The chain couples TRBV4-1 to TRBJ1-1; TRBD1 might be the D (5 bases). The CDR3 is made up of 16 amino acids. Trimming pared 3 bases from V and 4 bases from J, leaving 18 bases between. CDR1 is MGHRA and CDR2 is YSYEKL in the germline V gene.

This chain connects TRBV12-3 or TRBV12-4 to TRBJ2-5; 7 bases agree with TRBD2. V was pared by 4 bases and J by 5 bases, with 4 bases of the junction left unmatched. The CDR3 is made up of 13 amino acids. The CDR3 loop is CASSSWGGETQYF. In DNA form, the CDR3 reads TGTGCCAGCAGTTCCTGGGGGGGGGAGACCCAGTACTTC.